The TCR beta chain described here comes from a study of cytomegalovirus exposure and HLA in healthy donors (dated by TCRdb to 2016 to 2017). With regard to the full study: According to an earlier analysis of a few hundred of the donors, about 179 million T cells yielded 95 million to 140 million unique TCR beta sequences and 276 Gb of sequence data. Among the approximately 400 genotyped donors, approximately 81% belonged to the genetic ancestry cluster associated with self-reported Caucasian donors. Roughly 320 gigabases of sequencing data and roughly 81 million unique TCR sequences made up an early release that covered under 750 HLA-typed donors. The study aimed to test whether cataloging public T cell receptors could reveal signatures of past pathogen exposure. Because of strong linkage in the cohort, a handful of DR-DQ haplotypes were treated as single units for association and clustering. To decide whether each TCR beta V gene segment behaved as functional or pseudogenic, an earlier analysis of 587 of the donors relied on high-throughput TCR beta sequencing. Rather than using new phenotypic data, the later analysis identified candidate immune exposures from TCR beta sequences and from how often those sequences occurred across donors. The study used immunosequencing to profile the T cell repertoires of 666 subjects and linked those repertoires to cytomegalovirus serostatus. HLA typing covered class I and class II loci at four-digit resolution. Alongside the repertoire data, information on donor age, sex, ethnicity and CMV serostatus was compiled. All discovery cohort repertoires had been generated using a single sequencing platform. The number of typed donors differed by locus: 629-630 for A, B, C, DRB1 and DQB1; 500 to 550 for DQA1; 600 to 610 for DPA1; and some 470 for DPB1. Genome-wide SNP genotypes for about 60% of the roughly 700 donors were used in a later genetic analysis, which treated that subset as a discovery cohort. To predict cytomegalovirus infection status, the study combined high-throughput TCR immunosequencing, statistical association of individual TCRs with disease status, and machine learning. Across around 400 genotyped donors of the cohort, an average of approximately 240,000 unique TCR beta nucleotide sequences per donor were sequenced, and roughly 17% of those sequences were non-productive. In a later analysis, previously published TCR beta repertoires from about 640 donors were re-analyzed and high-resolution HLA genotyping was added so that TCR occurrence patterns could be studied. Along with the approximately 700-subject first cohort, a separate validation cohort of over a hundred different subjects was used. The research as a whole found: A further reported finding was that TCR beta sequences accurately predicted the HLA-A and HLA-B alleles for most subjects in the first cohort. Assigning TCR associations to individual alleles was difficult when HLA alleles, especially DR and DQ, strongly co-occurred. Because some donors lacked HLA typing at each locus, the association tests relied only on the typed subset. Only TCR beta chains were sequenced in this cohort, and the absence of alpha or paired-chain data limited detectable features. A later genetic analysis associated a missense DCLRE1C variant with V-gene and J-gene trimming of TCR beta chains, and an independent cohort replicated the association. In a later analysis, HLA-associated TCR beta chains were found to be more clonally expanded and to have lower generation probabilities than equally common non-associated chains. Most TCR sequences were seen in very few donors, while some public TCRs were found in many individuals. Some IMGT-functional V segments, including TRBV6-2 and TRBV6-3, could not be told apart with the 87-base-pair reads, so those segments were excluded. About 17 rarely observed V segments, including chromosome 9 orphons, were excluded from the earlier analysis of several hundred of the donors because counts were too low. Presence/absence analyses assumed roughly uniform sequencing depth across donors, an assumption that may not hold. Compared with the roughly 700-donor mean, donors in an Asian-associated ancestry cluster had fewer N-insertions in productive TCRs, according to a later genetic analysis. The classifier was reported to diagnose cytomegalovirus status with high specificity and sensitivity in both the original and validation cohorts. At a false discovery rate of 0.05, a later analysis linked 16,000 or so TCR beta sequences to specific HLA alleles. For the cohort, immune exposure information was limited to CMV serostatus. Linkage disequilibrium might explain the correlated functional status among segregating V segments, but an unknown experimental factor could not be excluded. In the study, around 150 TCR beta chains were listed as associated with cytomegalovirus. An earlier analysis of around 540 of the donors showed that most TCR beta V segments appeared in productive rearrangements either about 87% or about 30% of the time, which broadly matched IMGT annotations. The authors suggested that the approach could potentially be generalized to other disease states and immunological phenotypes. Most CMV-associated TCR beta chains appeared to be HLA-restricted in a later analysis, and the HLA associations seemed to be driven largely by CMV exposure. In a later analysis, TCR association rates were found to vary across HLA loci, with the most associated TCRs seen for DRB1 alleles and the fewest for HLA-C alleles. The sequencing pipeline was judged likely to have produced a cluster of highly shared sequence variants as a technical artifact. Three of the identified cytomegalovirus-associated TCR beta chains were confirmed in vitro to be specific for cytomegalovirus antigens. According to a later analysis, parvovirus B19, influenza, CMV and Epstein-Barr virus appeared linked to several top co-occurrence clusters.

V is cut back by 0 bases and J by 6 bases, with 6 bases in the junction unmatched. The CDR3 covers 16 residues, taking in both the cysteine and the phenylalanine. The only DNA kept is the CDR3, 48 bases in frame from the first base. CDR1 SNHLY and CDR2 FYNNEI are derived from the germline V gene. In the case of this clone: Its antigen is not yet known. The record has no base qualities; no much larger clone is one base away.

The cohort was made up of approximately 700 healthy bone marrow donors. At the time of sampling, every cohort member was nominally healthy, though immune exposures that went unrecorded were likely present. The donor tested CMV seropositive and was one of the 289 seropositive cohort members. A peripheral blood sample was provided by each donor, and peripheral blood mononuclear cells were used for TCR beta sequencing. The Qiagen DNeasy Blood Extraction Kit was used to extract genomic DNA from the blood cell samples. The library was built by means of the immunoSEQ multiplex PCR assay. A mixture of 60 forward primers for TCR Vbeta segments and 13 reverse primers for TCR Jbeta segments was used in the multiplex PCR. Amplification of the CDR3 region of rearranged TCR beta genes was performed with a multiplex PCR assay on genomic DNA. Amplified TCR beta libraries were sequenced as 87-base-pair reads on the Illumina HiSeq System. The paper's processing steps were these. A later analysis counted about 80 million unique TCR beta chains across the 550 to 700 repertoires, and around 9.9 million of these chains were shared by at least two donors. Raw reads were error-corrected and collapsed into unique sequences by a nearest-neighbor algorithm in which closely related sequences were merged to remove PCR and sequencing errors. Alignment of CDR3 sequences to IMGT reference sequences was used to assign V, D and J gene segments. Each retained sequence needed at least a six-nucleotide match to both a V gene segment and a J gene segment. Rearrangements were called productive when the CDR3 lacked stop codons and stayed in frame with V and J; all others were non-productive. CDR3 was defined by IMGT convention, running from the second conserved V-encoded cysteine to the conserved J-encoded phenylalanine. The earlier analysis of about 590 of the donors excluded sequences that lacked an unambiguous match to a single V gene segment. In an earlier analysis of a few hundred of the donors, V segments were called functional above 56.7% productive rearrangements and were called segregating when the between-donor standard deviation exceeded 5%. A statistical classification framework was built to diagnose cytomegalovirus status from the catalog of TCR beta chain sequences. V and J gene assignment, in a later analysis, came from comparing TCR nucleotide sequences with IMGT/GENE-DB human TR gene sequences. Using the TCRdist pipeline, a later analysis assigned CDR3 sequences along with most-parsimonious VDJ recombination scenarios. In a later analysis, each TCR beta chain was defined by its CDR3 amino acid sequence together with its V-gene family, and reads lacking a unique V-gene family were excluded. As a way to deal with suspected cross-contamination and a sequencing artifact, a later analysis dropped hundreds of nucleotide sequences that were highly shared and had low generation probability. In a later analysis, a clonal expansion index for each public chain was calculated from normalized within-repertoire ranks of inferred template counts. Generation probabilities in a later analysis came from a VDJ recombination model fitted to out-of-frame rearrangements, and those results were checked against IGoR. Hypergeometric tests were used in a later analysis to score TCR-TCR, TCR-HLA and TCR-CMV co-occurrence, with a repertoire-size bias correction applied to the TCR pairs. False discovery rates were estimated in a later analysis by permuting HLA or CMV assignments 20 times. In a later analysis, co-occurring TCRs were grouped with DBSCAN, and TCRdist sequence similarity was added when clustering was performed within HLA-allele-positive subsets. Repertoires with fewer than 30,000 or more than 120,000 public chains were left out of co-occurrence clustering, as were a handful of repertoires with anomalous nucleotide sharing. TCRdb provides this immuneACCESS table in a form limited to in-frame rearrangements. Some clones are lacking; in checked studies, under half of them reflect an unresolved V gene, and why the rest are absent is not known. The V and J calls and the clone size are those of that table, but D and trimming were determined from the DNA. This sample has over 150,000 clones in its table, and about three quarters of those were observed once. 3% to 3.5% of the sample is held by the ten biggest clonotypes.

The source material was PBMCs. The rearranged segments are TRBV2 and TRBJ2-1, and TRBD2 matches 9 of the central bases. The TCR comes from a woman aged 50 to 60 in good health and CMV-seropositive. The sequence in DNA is TGTGCCAGCAGTGAAGCGCTAGGCGGGGGGGCCAATGAGCAGTTCTTC. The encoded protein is CASSEALGGGANEQFF. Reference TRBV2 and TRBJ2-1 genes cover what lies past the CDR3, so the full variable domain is EPEVTQTPSHQVTQMGQEVILRCVPISNHLYFYWYRQILGQKVEFLVSFYNNEISEKSEIFDDQFSVERPDGSNFTLKIRSTKLEDSAMYFCASSEALGGGANEQFFGPGTRLTVL.